This TCR beta chain emerged from a study of control samples from healthy donors and cancer patients. This CDR3 spans 14 amino acids. V was clipped by 1 base and J by 4 bases, with 7 bases between them. Germline V gene sequence: CDR1 SGHTA, CDR2 FQGNSA. The data were produced by immunoSEQ multiplex PCR, yet TCRdb's version contains in-frame clones alone and is incomplete. Here the sample spans 98,000 or so clones, roughly 79% being singletons. The sequence was obtained from a man aged 18 to 35 in good health. The chain links TRBV7-2 to TRBJ2-2; no firm D call. Material for sequencing was blood. CDR3 sequence: CASSLDGITGELFF. CDR3 nucleotide sequence: TGTGCCAGCAGCTTAGACGGAATCACCGGGGAGCTGTTTTTT.